This T cell receptor beta chain comes out of a study of radiotherapy plus CTLA-4 blockade in lung cancer (dated by TCRdb to 2016 to 2019). A note on the overall study: Among the enrolled patients, roughly 19% had an objective response, and about 29% reached disease control. Broad study findings and their caveats: After treatment with radiotherapy and ipilimumab, TCR clones that originated in tumors expanded in peripheral blood. The strongest predictors of response, as reported, were early dynamic changes in blood T cell clones along with a rise in serum interferon-beta after radiation.

Of note for this clone: Its antigen remains undetermined. Base qualities are not recorded, but no much larger clone differs from it by a single base.

The CDR3 holds 14 amino acids from the cysteine to the phenylalanine. The kept DNA is CDR3 alone, 42 bases in frame from the first base. Reading the germline V gene gives CDR1 SGHRS and CDR2 YFSETQ. To prepare the library, the immunoSEQ multiplex PCR assay was applied. TCRdb provides this immuneACCESS table in a form limited to in-frame rearrangements. Some clones are lacking; in checked studies, under half of them reflect an unresolved V gene, and why the rest are absent is not known. Here the sample has tens of thousands of clones; 78% occur a single time. The top ten clones comprise about 20% of the sample. In this study, focal radiation therapy paired with CTLA-4 blockade (ipilimumab) was tested in patients who had chemo-refractory metastatic non-small-cell lung cancer.

The chain links TRBV5-1 with TRBJ2-5; TRBD2 is a possible D gene, resting on 5 matching bases. Judging by the DNA end, TRBJ2-7 fits better; the J call may be wrong. Sequences were derived from peripheral blood, sampled from a patient treated with radiotherapy plus ipilimumab. This clonotype was sampled from a human donor with non-small cell lung cancer whose response to radiotherapy plus ipilimumab could not be evaluated. Some clones in this sample may be carry-over from other donors' samples. The nucleotides read TGCGCCAGCAGCTTGGGAGGCGATGGGAGCGAGCAGTACTTC. It codes for CASSLGGDGSEQYF.